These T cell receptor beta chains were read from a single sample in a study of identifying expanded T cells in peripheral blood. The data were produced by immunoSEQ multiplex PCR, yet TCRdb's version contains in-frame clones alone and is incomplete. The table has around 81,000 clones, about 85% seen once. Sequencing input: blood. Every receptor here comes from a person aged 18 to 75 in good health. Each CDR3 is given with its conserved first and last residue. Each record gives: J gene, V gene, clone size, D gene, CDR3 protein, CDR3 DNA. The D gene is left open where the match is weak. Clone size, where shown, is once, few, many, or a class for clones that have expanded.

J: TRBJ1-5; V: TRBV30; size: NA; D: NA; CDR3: CAWSLEQVSNQPQHF; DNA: TGTGCCTGGAGTTTGGAACAGGTTAGCAATCAGCCCCAGCATTTT
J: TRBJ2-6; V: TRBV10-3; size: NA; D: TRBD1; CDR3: CAISDPGTVSSGANVLTF; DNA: TGTGCCATCAGTGACCCAGGGACAGTTTCGTCTGGGGCCAACGTCCTGACTTTC
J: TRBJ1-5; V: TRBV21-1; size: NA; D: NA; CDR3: CASIPKGRPQHF; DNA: TGTGCCAGCATCCCGAAAGGGAGGCCCCAGCATTTT
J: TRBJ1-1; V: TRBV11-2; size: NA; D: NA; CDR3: CASSFTGGRAFF; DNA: TGTGCCAGCAGCTTTACCGGGGGGAGGGCTTTCTTT
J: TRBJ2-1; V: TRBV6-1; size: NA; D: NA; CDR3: CASTDSIYNEQFF; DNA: TGTGCCAGCACGGATAGCATCTACAATGAGCAGTTCTTC
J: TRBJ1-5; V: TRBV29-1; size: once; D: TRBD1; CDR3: CSVRGTGDNQPQHF; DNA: TGCAGCGTTAGAGGAACAGGGGATAATCAGCCCCAGCATTTT
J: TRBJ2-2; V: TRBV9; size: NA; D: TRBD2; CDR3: CASSSNPGLAGYRRVGELFF; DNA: TGTGCCAGCAGCTCTAATCCGGGACTAGCGGGTTACCGGAGGGTCGGGGAGCTGTTTTTT
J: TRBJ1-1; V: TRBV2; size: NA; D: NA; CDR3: CASIFGLNTEAFF; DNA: TGTGCCAGCATTTTCGGATTGAACACTGAAGCTTTCTTT
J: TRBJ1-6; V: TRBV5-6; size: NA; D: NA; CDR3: CASSPLTGRGNSPLHF; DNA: TGTGCCAGCAGCCCCCTGACAGGCCGGGGGAATTCACCCCTCCACTTT
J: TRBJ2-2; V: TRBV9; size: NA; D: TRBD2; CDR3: CASSAGRVSTGELFF; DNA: TGTGCCAGCAGCGCGGGGAGGGTGAGCACCGGGGAGCTGTTTTTT
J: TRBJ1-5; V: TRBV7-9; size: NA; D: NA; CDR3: CASSYIGDQPQHF; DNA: TGTGCCAGCAGTTATATTGGGGATCAGCCCCAGCATTTT
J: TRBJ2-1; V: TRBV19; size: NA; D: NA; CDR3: CASSIRGAAQVGSYNEQFF; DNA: TGTGCCAGTAGTATACGAGGGGCGGCCCAGGTAGGCTCCTACAATGAGCAGTTCTTC
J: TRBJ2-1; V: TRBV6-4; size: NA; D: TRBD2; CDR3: CASSLTSGVGNEQFF; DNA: TGTGCCAGCAGCCTGACTAGCGGAGTCGGGAATGAGCAGTTCTTC
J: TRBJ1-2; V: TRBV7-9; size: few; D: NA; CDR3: CASSLGTAGRYGYTF; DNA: TGTGCCAGCAGCTTAGGGACAGCTGGGCGCTATGGCTACACCTTC
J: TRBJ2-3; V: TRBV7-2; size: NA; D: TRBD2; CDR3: CASSLDAGGTDTQYF; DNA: TGTGCCAGCAGCTTAGATGCGGGGGGCACAGATACGCAGTATTTT
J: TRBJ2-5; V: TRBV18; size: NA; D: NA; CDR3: CASSPQSQETQYF; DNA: TGTGCCAGCTCACCACAGTCCCAAGAGACCCAGTACTTC
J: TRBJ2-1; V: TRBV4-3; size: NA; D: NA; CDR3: CASSKDPGARNEQFF; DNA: TGCGCCAGCAGCAAAGACCCCGGCGCCCGCAATGAGCAGTTCTTC
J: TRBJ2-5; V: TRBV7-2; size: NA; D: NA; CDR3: CASSQRDGQETQYF; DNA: TGTGCCAGCAGCCAACGGGACGGCCAAGAGACCCAGTACTTC
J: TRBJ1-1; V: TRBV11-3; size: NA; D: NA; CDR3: CASSLAGAGAFF; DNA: TGTGCCAGCAGCTTAGCGGGTGCAGGAGCTTTCTTT
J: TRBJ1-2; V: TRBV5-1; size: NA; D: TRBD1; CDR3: CASSLTGGSSNYGYTF; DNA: TGCGCCAGCAGCTTGACAGGGGGTTCCTCTAACTATGGCTACACCTTC
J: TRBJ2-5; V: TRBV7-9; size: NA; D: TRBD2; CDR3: CASSIRTSGGKETQYF; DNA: TGTGCCAGCAGCATACGGACTAGCGGGGGGAAAGAGACCCAGTACTTC
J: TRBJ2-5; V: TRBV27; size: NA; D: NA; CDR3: CASSVRRAAETQYF; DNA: TGTGCCAGCAGTGTCCGGAGAGCAGCGGAGACCCAGTACTTC
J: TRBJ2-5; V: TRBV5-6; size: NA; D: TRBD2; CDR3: CASSLKLAGAETQYF; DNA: TGTGCCAGCAGCTTAAAACTAGCGGGGGCAGAGACCCAGTACTTC
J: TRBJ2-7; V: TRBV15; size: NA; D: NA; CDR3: CATSSRKGNRLGEQYF; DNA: TGTGCCACCAGCAGTCGAAAGGGTAACCGATTGGGGGAGCAGTACTTC
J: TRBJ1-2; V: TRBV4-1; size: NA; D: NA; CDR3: CASSQSGQGSGYTF; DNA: TGCGCCAGCAGCCAAAGCGGGCAGGGAAGCGGCTACACCTTC
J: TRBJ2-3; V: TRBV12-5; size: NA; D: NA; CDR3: CASGLATDTQYF; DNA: TGTGCTAGTGGTTTGGCGACAGATACGCAGTATTTT
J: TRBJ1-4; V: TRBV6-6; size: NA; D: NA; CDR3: CASSPWGTTNEKLFF; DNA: TGTGCCAGCAGTCCATGGGGGACAACTAATGAAAAACTGTTTTTT
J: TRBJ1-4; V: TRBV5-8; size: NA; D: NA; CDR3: CASSLQGRRNEKLFF; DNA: TGTGCCAGCAGCTTGCAAGGACGGAGGAATGAAAAACTGTTTTTT
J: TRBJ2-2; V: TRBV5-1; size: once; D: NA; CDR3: CASSLAGTGELFF; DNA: TGCGCCAGCAGCTTGGCCGGCACCGGGGAGCTGTTTTTT
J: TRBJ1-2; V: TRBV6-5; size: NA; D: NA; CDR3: CASSYSKGPTYGYTF; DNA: TGTGCCAGCAGTTACTCCAAGGGGCCTACCTATGGCTACACCTTC
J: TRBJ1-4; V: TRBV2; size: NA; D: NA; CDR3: CASSEKLGQGDEKLFF; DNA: TGTGCCAGCAGTGAAAAGTTGGGCCAGGGAGATGAAAAACTGTTTTTT
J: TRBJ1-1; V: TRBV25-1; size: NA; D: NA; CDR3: CASSVGGDSSRTEAFF; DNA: TGTGCCAGCAGTGTCGGTGGTGACAGCTCGCGGACTGAAGCTTTCTTT